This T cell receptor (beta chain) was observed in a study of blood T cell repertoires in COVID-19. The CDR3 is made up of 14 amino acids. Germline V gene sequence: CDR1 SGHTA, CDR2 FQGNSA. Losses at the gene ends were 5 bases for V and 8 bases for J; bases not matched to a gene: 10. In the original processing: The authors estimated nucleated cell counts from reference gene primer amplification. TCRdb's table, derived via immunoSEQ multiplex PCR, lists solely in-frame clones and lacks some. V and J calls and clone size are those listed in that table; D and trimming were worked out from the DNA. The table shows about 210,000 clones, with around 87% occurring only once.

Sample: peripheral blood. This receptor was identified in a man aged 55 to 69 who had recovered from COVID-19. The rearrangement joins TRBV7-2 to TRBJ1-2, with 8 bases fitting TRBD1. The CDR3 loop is CASSVRGQTRGYTF. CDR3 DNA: TGTGCCAGCAGCGTCAGGGGGCAAACCCGGGGCTACACCTTC.